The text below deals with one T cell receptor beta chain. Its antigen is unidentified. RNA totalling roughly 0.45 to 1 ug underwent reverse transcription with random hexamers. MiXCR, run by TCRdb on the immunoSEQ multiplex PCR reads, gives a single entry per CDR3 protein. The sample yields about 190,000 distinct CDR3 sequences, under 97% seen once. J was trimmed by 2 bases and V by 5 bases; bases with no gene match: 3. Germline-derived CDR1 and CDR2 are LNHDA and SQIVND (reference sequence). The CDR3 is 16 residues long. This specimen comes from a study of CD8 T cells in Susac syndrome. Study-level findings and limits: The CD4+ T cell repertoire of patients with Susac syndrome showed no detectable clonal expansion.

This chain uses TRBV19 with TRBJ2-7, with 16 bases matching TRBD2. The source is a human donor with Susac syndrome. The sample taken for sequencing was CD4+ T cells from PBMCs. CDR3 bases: TGTGCCAGTAGTCCGGGACTAGCGGGGGGGCCCTACGAGCAGTACTTC. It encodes CASSPGLAGGPYEQYF.